This T cell receptor beta chain was recorded in a study of T-cell memory formation after mild COVID-19. Turning to the study itself: The TCR clusters were mostly specific to one donor. General study points: What remained unconfirmed was the SARS-CoV-2 specificity of second-wave clones peaking on day 37. Among CD4+ contracting clones, most were CM and EM, and CD8+ ones EMRA.

Using constant-segment primers, 5'RACE produced TCR alpha and TCR beta cDNA libraries carrying sample barcodes and UMIs. A single record per CDR3 protein comes from TCRdb applying MiXCR to the 5' RACE reads. Here the sample spans 350,000 or so distinct CDR3 sequences, 20% to 25% being singletons. As to this clonotype: The antigen remains unidentified.

CDR3 length equals 13 residues. Trimming pared 3 bases from V and 2 bases from J, leaving 8 bases between. Germline values: CDR1 SEHNR, CDR2 FQNEAQ (reference sequence). This receptor was obtained from a young man who had mild COVID-19 (a few samples of this study predate the infection). Cell type and time point are not known. The sequenced sample consisted of PBMCs or a T cell subset sorted from them (not recorded which). The rearrangement joins TRBV7-9 to TRBJ2-7, with D possibly being TRBD1 (6 bases). CDR3 loop: CASSFQGTYEQYV. Here the CDR3 DNA reads TGTGCCAGCAGCTTTCAGGGGACCTACGAGCAGTACGTC.